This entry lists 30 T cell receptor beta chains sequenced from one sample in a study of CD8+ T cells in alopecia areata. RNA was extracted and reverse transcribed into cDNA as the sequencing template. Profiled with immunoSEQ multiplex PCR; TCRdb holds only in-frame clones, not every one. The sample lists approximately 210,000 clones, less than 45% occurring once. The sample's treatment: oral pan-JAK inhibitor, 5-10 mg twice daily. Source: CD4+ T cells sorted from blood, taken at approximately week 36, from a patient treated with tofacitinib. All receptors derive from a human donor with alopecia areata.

The CDR3 protein is CASSPRPGQGHEQYF. DNA of the CDR3: TGCGCCAGCAGCCCTCGACCGGGACAGGGTCACGAGCAGTACTTC. The rearrangement joins TRBV4-3 to TRBJ2-7; the match to TRBD1 covers 9 bases. The J segment lost 5 bases and the V segment lost 4 bases, leaving 9 bases of the junction unmatched. The germline V gene encodes CDR1 LGHNA and CDR2 YSLEER. The CDR3 is 15 amino acids.

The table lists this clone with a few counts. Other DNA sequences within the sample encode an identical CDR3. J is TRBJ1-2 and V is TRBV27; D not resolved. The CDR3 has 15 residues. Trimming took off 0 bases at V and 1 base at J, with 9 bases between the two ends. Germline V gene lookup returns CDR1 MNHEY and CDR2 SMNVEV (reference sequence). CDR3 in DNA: TGTGCCAGCAGTTTATCACCGCGGATTAACTATGGCTACACCTTC. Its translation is CASSLSPRINYGYTF.

The CDR3 coding sequence is TGTGCCAGCAGTGAACCAAACAGGGTTGCAGATACGCAGTATTTT. It is translated as CASSEPNRVADTQYF. The genes are TRBV25-1 and TRBJ2-3; D might be TRBD1 (6 bases). Trimming took 2 bases from V and 4 from J, leaving 13 bases between them. This CDR3 spans 15 amino acids. Germline CDR1 reads MGHDK; CDR2 reads SYGVNS.

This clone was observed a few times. Here the CDR3 reads CASSPPGLYEQYF. The CDR3 coding sequence is TGTGCCAGCTCACCACCGGGACTCTACGAGCAGTACTTC. The J gene is TRBJ2-7, the V gene TRBV18; tentative D call: TRBD2 (6 bases). Germline assignment: CDR1 KGHSH and CDR2 LQKENI. V lost 0 bases and J lost 3, with 6 bases in between. The CDR3 extends over 13 amino acids.

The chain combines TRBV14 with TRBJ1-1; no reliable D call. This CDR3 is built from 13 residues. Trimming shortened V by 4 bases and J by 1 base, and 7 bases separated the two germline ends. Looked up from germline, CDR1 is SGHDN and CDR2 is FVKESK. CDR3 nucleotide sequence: TGTGCCAGCAGCCTATCCAAGAACACTGAAGCTTTCTTT. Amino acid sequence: CASSLSKNTEAFF.

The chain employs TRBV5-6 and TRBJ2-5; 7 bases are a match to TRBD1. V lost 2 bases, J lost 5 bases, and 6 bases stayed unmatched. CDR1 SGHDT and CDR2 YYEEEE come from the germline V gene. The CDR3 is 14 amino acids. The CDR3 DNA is TGTGCCAGCAGCTTTAGGGGGCCTTTGGAGACCCAGTACTTC. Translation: CASSFRGPLETQYF.

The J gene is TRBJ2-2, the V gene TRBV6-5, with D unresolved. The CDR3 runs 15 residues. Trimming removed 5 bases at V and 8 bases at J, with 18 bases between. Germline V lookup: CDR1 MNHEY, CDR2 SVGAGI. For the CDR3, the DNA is TGTGCCAGCAGTCCCCGGCCCCAATCACCGGGGGAGCTGTTTTTT. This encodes CASSPRPQSPGELFF.

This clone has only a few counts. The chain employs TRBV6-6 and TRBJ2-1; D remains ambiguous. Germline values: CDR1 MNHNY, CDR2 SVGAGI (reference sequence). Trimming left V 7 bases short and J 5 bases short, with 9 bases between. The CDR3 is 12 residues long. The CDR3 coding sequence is TGTGCCAGCAACCTCGTCAACAATGAGCAGTTCTTC. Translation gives CASNLVNNEQFF.

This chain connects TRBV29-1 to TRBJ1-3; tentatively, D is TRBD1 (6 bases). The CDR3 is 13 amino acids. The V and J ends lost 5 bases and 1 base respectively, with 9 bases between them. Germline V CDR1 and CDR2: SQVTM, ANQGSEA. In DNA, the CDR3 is TGCAGCGTTTCACAGGGATCTGGAAACACCATATATTTT. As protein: CSVSQGSGNTIYF.

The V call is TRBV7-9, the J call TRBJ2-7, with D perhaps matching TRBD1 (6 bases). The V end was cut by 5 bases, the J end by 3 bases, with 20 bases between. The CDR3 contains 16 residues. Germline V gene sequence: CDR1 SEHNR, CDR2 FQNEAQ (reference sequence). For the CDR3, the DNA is TGTGCCAGCAGCCACAAGCGGTCTCAGGGGATCTACGAGCAGTACTTC. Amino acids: CASSHKRSQGIYEQYF.

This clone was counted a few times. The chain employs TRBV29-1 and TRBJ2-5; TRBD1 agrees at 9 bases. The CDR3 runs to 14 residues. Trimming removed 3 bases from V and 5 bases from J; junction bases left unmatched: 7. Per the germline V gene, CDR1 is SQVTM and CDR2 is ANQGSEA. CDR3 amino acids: CSVDRDRVAETQYF. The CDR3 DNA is TGCAGCGTTGACCGGGACAGGGTAGCCGAGACCCAGTACTTC.

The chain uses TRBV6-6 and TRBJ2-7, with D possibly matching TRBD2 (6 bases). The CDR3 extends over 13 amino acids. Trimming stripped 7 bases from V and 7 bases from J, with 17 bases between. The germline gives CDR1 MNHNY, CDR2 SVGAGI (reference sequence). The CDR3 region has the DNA TGTGCCAGCACCGACTCGGGGGTTCGAGAGCAGTACTTC. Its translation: CASTDSGVREQYF.

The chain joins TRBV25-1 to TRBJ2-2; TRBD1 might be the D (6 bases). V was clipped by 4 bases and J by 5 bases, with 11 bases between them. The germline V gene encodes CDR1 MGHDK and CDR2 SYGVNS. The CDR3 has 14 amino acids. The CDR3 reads CASSVGTTTGELFF. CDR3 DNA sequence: TGTGCCAGCAGTGTCGGGACAACAACCGGGGAGCTGTTTTTT.

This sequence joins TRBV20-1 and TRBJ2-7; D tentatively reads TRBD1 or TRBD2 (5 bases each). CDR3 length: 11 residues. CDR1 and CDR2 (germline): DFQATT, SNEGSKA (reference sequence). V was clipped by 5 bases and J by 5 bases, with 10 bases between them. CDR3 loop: CSAQGADEQYF. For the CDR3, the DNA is TGCAGTGCTCAGGGAGCGGACGAGCAGTACTTC.

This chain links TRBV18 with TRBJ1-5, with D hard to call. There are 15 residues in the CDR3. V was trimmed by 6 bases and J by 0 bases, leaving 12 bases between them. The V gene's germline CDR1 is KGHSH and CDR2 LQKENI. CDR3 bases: TGTGCCAGCTCCCCGGGAGGCTATAGCAATCAGCCCCAGCATTTT. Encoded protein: CASSPGGYSNQPQHF.

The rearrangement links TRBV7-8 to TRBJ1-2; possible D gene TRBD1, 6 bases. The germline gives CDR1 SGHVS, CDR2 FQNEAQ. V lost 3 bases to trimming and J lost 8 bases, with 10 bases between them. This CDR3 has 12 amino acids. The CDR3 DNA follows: TGTGCCAGCAGCTTGACGACAGGCGGCTACACCTTC. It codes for CASSLTTGGYTF.

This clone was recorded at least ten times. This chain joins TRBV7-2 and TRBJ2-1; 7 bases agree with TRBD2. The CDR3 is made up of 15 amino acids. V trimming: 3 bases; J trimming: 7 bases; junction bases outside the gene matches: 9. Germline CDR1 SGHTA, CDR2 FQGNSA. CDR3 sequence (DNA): TGTGCCAGCAGCTTCGGGCGGGAGCGCGGGAATGAGCAGTTCTTC. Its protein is CASSFGRERGNEQFF.

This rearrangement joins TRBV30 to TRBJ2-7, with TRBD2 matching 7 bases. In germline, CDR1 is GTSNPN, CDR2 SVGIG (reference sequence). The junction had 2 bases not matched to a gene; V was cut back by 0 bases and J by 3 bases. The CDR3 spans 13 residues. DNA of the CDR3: TGTGCCTGGAGTGTAGCGGGGTACTACGAGCAGTACTTC. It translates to CAWSVAGYYEQYF.

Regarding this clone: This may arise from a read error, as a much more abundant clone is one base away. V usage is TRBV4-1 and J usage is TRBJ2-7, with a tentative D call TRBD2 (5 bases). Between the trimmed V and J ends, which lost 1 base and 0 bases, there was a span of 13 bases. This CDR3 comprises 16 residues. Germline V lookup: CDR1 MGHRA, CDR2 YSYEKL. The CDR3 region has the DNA TGCGCCAGCAGCCAAGCTAGCAGGTCCAGCTCCTACGAGCAGTACTTC. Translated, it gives CASSQASRSSSYEQYF.

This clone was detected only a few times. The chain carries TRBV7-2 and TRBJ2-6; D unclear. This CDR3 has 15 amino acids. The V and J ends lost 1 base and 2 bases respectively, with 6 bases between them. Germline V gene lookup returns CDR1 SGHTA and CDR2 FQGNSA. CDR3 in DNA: TGTGCCAGCAGCTTAGGGTCAGCTGGGGCCAACGTCCTGACTTTC. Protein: CASSLGSAGANVLTF.

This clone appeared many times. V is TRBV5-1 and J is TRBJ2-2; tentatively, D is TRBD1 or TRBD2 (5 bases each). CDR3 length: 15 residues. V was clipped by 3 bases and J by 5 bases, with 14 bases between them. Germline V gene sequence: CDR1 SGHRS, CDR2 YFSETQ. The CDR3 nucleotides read TGCGCCAGCAGCTCCGGGACCTTGGGGACCGGGGAGCTGTTTTTT. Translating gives CASSSGTLGTGELFF.

The CDR3 reads CASSPLGNEQFF. The CDR3 bases are TGTGCCAGCTCACCTCTGGGTAATGAGCAGTTCTTC. This chain joins TRBV18 and TRBJ2-1, with unresolved D. The CDR3 is 12 amino acids. CDR1 is KGHSH, CDR2 LQKENI, per germline. V was shortened by 3 bases and J by 7 bases, with 7 bases between the two germline ends.

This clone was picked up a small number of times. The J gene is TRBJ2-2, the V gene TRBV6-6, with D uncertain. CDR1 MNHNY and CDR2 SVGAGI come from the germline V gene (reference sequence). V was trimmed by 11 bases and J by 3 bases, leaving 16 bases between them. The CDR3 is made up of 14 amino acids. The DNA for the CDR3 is TGTGCCGGCACAAAACGGACGGACACCGGGGAGCTGTTTTTT. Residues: CAGTKRTDTGELFF.

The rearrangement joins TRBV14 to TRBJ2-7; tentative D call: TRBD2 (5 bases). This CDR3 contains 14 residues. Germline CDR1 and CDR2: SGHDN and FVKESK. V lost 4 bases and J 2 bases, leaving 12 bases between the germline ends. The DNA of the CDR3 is TGTGCCAGCAGCCCGGGCACTAGAACCTACGAGCAGTACTTC. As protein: CASSPGTRTYEQYF. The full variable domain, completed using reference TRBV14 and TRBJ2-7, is EAGVTQFPSHSVIEKGQTVTLRCDPISGHDNLYWYRRVMGKEIKFLLHFVKESKQDESGMPNNRFLAERTGGTYSTLKVQPAELEDSGVYFCASSPGTRTYEQYFGPGTRLTVT.

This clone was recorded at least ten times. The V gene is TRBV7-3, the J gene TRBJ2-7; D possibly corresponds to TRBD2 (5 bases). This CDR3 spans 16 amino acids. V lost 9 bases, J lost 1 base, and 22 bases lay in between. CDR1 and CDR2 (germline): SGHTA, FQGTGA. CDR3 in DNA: TGTGCCAGAGGAGGCTTACCCCCTCCAGAGTCCTACGAGCAGTACTTC. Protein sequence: CARGGLPPPESYEQYF. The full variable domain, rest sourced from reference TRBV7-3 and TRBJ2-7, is GAGVSQTPSNKVTEKGKYVELRCDPISGHTALYWYRQSLGQGPEFLIYFQGTGAADDSGLPNDRFFAVRPEGSVSTLKIQRTERGDSAVYLCARGGLPPPESYEQYFGPGTRLTVT.

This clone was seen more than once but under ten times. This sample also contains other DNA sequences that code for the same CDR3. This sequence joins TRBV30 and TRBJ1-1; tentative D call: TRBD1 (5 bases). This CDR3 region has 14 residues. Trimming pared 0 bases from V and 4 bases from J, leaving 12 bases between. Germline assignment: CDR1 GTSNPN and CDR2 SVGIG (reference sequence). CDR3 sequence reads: CAWSVSGGGTEAFF. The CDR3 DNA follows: TGTGCCTGGAGTGTATCGGGGGGAGGCACTGAAGCTTTCTTT.

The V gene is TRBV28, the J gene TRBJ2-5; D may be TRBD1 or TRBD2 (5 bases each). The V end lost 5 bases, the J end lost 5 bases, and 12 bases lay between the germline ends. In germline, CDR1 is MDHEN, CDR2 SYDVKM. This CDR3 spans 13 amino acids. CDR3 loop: CASSPGWDETQYF. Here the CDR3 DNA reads TGTGCCAGCAGTCCCGGGTGGGACGAGACCCAGTACTTC.

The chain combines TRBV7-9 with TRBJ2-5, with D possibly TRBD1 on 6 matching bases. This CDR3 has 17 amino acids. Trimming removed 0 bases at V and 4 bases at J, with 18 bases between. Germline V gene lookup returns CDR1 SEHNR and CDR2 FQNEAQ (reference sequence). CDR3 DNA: TGTGCCAGCAGCTTAGCGATGGGGGCTTCCGGGCGAGAGACCCAGTACTTC. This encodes CASSLAMGASGRETQYF.

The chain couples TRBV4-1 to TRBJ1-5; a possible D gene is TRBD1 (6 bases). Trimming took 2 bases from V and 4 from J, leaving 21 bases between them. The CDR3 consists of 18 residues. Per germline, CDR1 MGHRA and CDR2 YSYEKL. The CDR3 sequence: CASSQPPPRGRLNQPQHF. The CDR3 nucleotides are TGCGCCAGCAGCCAACCGCCCCCCAGGGGAAGGCTGAATCAGCCCCAGCATTTT.

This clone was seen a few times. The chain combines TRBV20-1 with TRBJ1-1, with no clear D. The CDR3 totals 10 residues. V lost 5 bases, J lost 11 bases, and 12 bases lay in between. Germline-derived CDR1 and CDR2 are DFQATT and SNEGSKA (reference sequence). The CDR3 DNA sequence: TGCAGTGCTTCCGCCAAGGTGGCTTTCTTT. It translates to CSASAKVAFF.